This T cell receptor beta chain was sequenced for a study of blood T cell repertoires in COVID-19. V was cut by 5 bases and J by 14 bases, with 18 bases left in between. Germline V gives CDR1 SEHNR, CDR2 FQNEAQ (reference sequence). The CDR3 is 12 residues long. Measured with immunoSEQ multiplex PCR; TCRdb has only the in-frame clones, and not every one. The sample holds about 180,000 clones; about 85% are singletons and the top ten take under 8%. The V gene is TRBV7-9, the J gene TRBJ1-2, with D possibly TRBD1 on 6 matching bases. Sample: PBMCs or T cells enriched from blood (not recorded which). This sequence was found in a man aged 40-50 years who had recovered from COVID-19. The chain's CDR3 is CASSLDRVQGTF. As DNA, the CDR3 is TGTGCCAGCAGCCTAGACCGGGTTCAGGGGACCTTC. The complete variable domain, with remaining parts taken from reference TRBV7-9 and TRBJ1-2, reads DTGVSQNPRHKITKRGQNVTFRCDPISEHNRLYWYRQTLGQGPEFLTYFQNEAQLEKSRLLSDRFSAERPKGSFSTLEIQRTEQGDSAMYLCASSLDRVQGTFGSGTRLTVV.